The 5 T cell receptor beta chains presented below share a single source sample, sequenced in a study of cytomegalovirus exposure and HLA in healthy donors. 60 Vbeta and 13 Jbeta primers were used in PCR. The method was immunoSEQ multiplex PCR; TCRdb's version includes in-frame clones alone and lacks a portion of them. Of about 140,000 clones listed, about 80% were seen once; the top ten hold 1.2% to 1.5%. Source material: PBMCs. The receptors shown here come from a young man in good health and CMV-seropositive.

This rearrangement joins TRBV7-9 to TRBJ1-1, with a possible D match to TRBD1 (6 bases). Germline values: CDR1 SEHNR, CDR2 FQNEAQ (reference sequence). The CDR3 contains 18 residues. V lost 1 base, J lost 1 base, and 19 bases lay in between. The chain's CDR3 is CASSLDGSRGIWNTEAFF. The CDR3 coding sequence is TGTGCCAGCAGCTTAGATGGGTCAAGGGGGATTTGGAACACTGAAGCTTTCTTT.

Only one count was recorded for this clone. The chain is built from TRBV6-1 and TRBJ2-7; D gene uncertain. V gave up 6 bases and J gave up 6 bases, with 15 bases separating them. Germline lookup yields CDR1 MNHNS and CDR2 SASEGT. This CDR3 is built from 13 residues. CDR3 sequence: CASRSPVGGEQYF. In DNA form, the CDR3 reads TGTGCCAGCAGAAGCCCCGTTGGCGGCGAGCAGTACTTC.

CDR3 DNA sequence: TGCAGCGTTGAGGGCCCGTCAGCGGGAGGGAACTACGAGCAGTACTTC. Translation: CSVEGPSAGGNYEQYF. The chain carries TRBV29-1 and TRBJ2-7; 10 bases match TRBD2. This CDR3 region has 16 residues. In germline, CDR1 is SQVTM, CDR2 ANQGSEA. The V gene end was trimmed by 3 bases and the J gene end by 3 bases; junction bases not matched to a gene: 11.

This rearrangement joins TRBV11-2 to TRBJ2-5, with 8 bases matching TRBD2. This CDR3 contains 14 residues. V lost 1 base and J lost 3; bases outside the gene matches: 1. The germline V gene has CDR1 SGHAT and CDR2 FQNNGV. CDR3 in DNA: TGTGCCAGCAGCTTAGCCGGGGGGGAAGAGACCCAGTACTTC. It encodes CASSLAGGEETQYF.

The V call is TRBV11-2, the J call TRBJ1-2; TRBD1 aligns across 9 bases. The CDR3 length is 15 residues. Germline CDR1 and CDR2: SGHAT and FQNNGV. J gave up 1 base and V 5 bases, and 5 bases lay outside the gene matches. The CDR3 DNA reads TGTGCCAGCAGCCCTCGACAGGGGGATAACTATGGCTACACCTTC. Protein: CASSPRQGDNYGYTF.